These 14 T cell receptor beta chains came from one sample sequenced in a study of PD-1 blockade in mismatch repair-deficient tumors. Time point given: approximately ten-day in vitro stimulation with candidate neoantigen peptide 4. Data came from immunoSEQ multiplex PCR; TCRdb stores just in-frame clones and leaves some out. The repertoire holds over 14,000 clones, with around 80% as singletons. These receptors are not linked to any known antigen. Specimen: cells cultured in vitro, collected from a patient treated with pembrolizumab. The receptors derive from an adult with mismatch repair-deficient cancer.

The rearrangement uses TRBV28 and TRBJ2-5; D remains ambiguous. Germline V gene sequence: CDR1 MDHEN, CDR2 SYDVKM. The CDR3 has 11 residues. Trimming took off 3 bases at V and 5 bases at J, with 4 bases between the two ends. The CDR3 region is CASSFYETQYF. The CDR3 DNA follows: TGTGCCAGCAGTTTTTATGAGACCCAGTACTTC.

This sequence joins TRBV5-1 and TRBJ1-2; a weak D match, TRBD1 (6 bases). Trimming shortened V by 0 bases and J by 6 bases, and 9 bases separated the two germline ends. The CDR3 runs to 13 residues. Germline assignment: CDR1 SGHRS and CDR2 YFSETQ. CDR3 DNA: TGCGCCAGCAGCTTGGCGGGGGCGCATGGCTACACCTTC. Translating gives CASSLAGAHGYTF.

The chain's CDR3 is CSVMEDANTGELFF. Written as DNA, the CDR3 is TGCAGCGTGATGGAGGATGCGAACACCGGGGAGCTGTTTTTT. V usage is TRBV29-1 and J usage is TRBJ2-2; tentatively, D is TRBD2 (5 bases). Germline values: CDR1 SQVTM, CDR2 ANQGSEA. V was pared by 6 bases and J by 0 bases, with 11 bases between. The CDR3 has 14 residues.

This chain connects TRBV6-6 to TRBJ1-1, with D maybe TRBD1 (6 bases). V gave up 6 bases and J gave up 4 bases, with 12 bases separating them. Germline V gene lookup returns CDR1 MNHNY and CDR2 SVGAGI (reference sequence). This CDR3 has 13 residues. The CDR3 here is CASRLTGFTEAFF. CDR3 DNA sequence: TGTGCCAGCAGGCTTACAGGGTTCACTGAAGCTTTCTTT.

The V call is TRBV5-1, the J call TRBJ2-5; D perhaps matches TRBD2 (6 bases). The V gene's germline CDR1 is SGHRS and CDR2 YFSETQ. Trimming removed 2 bases at V and 1 base at J, with 12 bases between. The CDR3 length is 15 residues. Written as DNA, the CDR3 is TGCGCCAGCAGCTTATTTCCGGGACTCCAAGAGACCCAGTACTTC. It specifies CASSLFPGLQETQYF.

V gene TRBV28 combines with J gene TRBJ2-6; possible D gene TRBD1, 5 bases. CDR1 is MDHEN, CDR2 SYDVKM, per germline. With 4 bases removed from V and 5 bases from J, the gap between germline ends came to 18 bases. The CDR3 length is 17 residues. The CDR3 region is CASSWLRTQSRANVLTF. The CDR3 region has the DNA TGTGCCAGCAGTTGGCTTAGGACACAAAGTCGGGCCAACGTCCTGACTTTC.

The chain recombines TRBV9 with TRBJ2-1; 14 bases match TRBD2. Germline V gene sequence: CDR1 SGDLS, CDR2 YYNGEE. J gave up 6 bases and V 4 bases, and 21 bases lay outside the gene matches. CDR3 length: 21 amino acids. Here the CDR3 reads CASSSGLAGEWGKRGANEQFF. CDR3 sequence (DNA): TGTGCCAGCAGCTCGGGACTAGCGGGAGAATGGGGGAAGAGGGGAGCCAATGAGCAGTTCTTC.

The V and J genes are TRBV28 and TRBJ1-3; D is undetermined. The V and J ends lost 6 bases and 2 bases respectively, with 17 bases between them. Germline-derived CDR1 and CDR2 are MDHEN and SYDVKM. The CDR3 contains 16 residues. CDR3 DNA sequence: TGTGCCAGCAGCCTTATCCAGAGGAAAGCTGGAAACACCATATATTTT. As protein: CASSLIQRKAGNTIYF.

The chain uses TRBV7-3 and TRBJ1-1; 8 nucleotides match TRBD1. CDR1 and CDR2 from the germline V gene are SGHTA and FQGTGA. J was trimmed by 5 bases and V by 1 base; bases with no gene match: 6. This CDR3 spans 15 amino acids. Here the CDR3 reads CASSLNGRGLTEAFF. CDR3 nucleotide sequence: TGTGCCAGCAGCTTAAACGGCAGGGGGCTTACTGAAGCTTTCTTT.

The J gene is TRBJ2-7, the V gene TRBV6-6, with TRBD2 matching over 9 bases. CDR3 size: 15 residues. The germline CDR1 and CDR2 sequences are MNHNY and SVGAGI (reference sequence). With 7 bases clipped from V and 6 bases from J, the junction kept 13 bases outside the gene matches. CDR3 protein: CASTIGSGRSSEQYF. As DNA, the CDR3 is TGTGCCAGCACCATCGGTAGCGGGAGATCATCCGAGCAGTACTTC.

Judged by abundance, this clone is medium-sized. The J gene is TRBJ1-4, the V gene TRBV5-5; D might be TRBD1 (5 bases). The CDR3 sequence is 15 residues long. The V and J ends lost 5 bases and 7 bases respectively, with 18 bases between them. Germline loops: CDR1 SGHKS, CDR2 YYEKEE (reference sequence). The DNA for the CDR3 is TGTGCCAGCAGTTTCCCCGGGGCCGACGGTGAAAAACTGTTTTTT. This codes for CASSFPGADGEKLFF.

The chain couples TRBV5-1 to TRBJ1-1; a possible D gene is TRBD1 (6 bases). The CDR3 sequence is 12 residues long. Trimming pared 4 bases from V and 8 bases from J, leaving 12 bases between. Germline V gene sequence: CDR1 SGHRS, CDR2 YFSETQ. CDR3 DNA: TGCGCCAGCAGCACCTTACAGGGAGAAGCTTTCTTT. It encodes CASSTLQGEAFF.

The chain is built from TRBV5-4 and TRBJ1-1; possibly TRBD1 for D (5 bases). The CDR3 sequence is 13 residues long. Trimming shortened V by 2 bases and J by 3 bases, and 8 bases separated the two germline ends. Germline lookup yields CDR1 SGHNT and CDR2 YYREEE (reference sequence). CDR3 sequence: CASSLDSYTEAFF. CDR3 nucleotide sequence: TGTGCCAGCAGCTTAGACAGCTACACTGAAGCTTTCTTT.

The rearrangement joins TRBV9 to TRBJ1-1; a possible D gene is TRBD1 (6 bases). This CDR3 is built from 16 residues. Germline V CDR1 and CDR2: SGDLS, YYNGEE. V lost 2 bases to trimming and J lost 1 base, with 15 bases between them. Here the CDR3 reads CASSVQTGQSNTEAFF. CDR3 DNA sequence: TGTGCCAGCAGCGTCCAAACGGGACAATCGAACACTGAAGCTTTCTTT.